The 14 T cell receptor beta chains below come from one sample, sequenced in a study of shared clonotypes between healthy human individuals. The data were produced by immunoSEQ multiplex PCR, yet TCRdb's version contains in-frame clones alone and is incomplete. The sample lists about 2.4 million clones; 93% were seen once. Sequences were obtained from naive CD4+ T cells from PBMCs. Subset specified: CD45RA+ positively selected. These receptors were collected from a man between 18 and 29 years old in good health. Some clones in this sample may be carry-over from other donors' samples.

The chain is built from TRBV9 and TRBJ2-3, with 11 bases lining up with TRBD1. Germline CDR1 is SGDLS and CDR2 is YYNGEE. J gave up 10 bases and V 5 bases, and 9 bases lay outside the gene matches. This CDR3 has 14 residues. CDR3 DNA sequence: TGTGCCAGCAGTCGAGGACAGGGGGCGCCTGCGCAGTATTTT. Translation: CASSRGQGAPAQYF.

This clone was recorded once. CDR3 nucleotides: TGTGCCAGCAGCTTTTCCCCTGGGGGAGGCTCCTACAATGAGCAGTTCTTC. This gives the protein CASSFSPGGGSYNEQFF. This chain links TRBV5-4 with TRBJ2-1, with D maybe TRBD2 (6 bases). Germline V gives CDR1 SGHNT, CDR2 YYREEE (reference sequence). Trimming took off 2 bases at V and 0 bases at J, with 15 bases between the two ends. This CDR3 is 17 amino acids long. Filled out from reference TRBV5-4 and TRBJ2-1, the complete variable domain reads ETGVTQSPTHLIKTRGQQVTLRCSSQSGHNTVSWYQQALGQGPQFIFQYYREEENGRGNFPPRFSGLQFPNYSSELNVNALELDDSALYLCASSFSPGGGSYNEQFFGPGTRLTVL.

The chain recombines TRBV6-5 with TRBJ1-5; D is possibly TRBD1 (5 bases). The CDR3 length is 15 residues. Trimming removed 5 bases from V and 1 base from J, with 12 bases in between. Germline V lookup: CDR1 MNHEY, CDR2 SVGAGI. This CDR3 is CASSRLRDSNQPQHF. The DNA of the CDR3 is TGTGCCAGCAGTAGACTCCGGGACAGCAATCAGCCCCAGCATTTT.

The rearrangement links TRBV7-9 to TRBJ2-2; D not certain. The CDR3 totals 16 residues. CDR1 and CDR2 (germline): SEHNR, FQNEAQ (reference sequence). V lost 0 bases, J lost 0 bases, and 8 bases lay in between. The CDR3 DNA reads as TGTGCCAGCAGCTTAGCTGCGGACGCGAACACCGGGGAGCTGTTTTTT. Translation: CASSLAADANTGELFF. The full variable domain, completed using reference TRBV7-9 and TRBJ2-2, is DTGVSQNPRHKITKRGQNVTFRCDPISEHNRLYWYRQTLGQGPEFLTYFQNEAQLEKSRLLSDRFSAERPKGSFSTLEIQRTEQGDSAMYLCASSLAADANTGELFFGEGSRLTVL.

The chain employs TRBV6-5 and TRBJ1-3; D is ambiguous. Trimming removed 6 bases at V and 0 bases at J, with 9 bases between. This CDR3 comprises 14 residues. The germline V gene encodes CDR1 MNHEY and CDR2 SVGAGI. The CDR3, as DNA: TGTGCCAGCAGGGAGGTCAACTCTGGAAACACCATATATTTT. Translating it yields CASREVNSGNTIYF.

CDR3 sequence (DNA): TGTGCCAGTAGTCCCCGGACCGGGGAAGTAGGAGAGACCCAGTACTTC. Its translation: CASSPRTGEVGETQYF. The genes are TRBV19 and TRBJ2-5, with D possibly matching TRBD2 (5 bases). This CDR3 is built from 16 residues. Germline V gene data show CDR1 as LNHDA and CDR2 as SQIVND (reference sequence). The germline V and J ends were trimmed by 5 bases and 4 bases, with 20 bases remaining between them.

This clone occurred once. The rearrangement links TRBV6-6 to TRBJ1-1, with TRBD1 as a possible D gene (5 bases). Trimming pared 2 bases from V and 3 bases from J, leaving 10 bases between. Germline CDR1 reads MNHNY; CDR2 reads SVGAGI (reference sequence). CDR3 length equals 14 residues. Written as DNA, the CDR3 is TGTGCCAGCAGTTACCCAGGGCGGGACACTGAAGCTTTCTTT. Protein: CASSYPGRDTEAFF.

The V gene is TRBV18, the J gene TRBJ2-2; a weak D match, TRBD1 (6 bases). Germline-derived CDR1 and CDR2 are KGHSH and LQKENI. The CDR3 covers 15 residues. Trimming took off 3 bases at V and 6 bases at J, with 14 bases between the two ends. DNA of the CDR3: TGTGCCAGCTCACCGTCGCAGGGGTCTCCCGGGGAGCTGTTTTTT. Encoded protein: CASSPSQGSPGELFF.

The rearrangement joins TRBV13 to TRBJ2-7, with a possible D match to TRBD2 (6 bases). V gave up 5 bases and J gave up 0 bases, with 17 bases separating them. The CDR3 loop spans 16 amino acids. Germline lookup yields CDR1 PRHDT and CDR2 FYEKMQ (reference sequence). The CDR3 DNA reads as TGTGCCAGCAGCCCACCCCGGGACTCAAGCTCCTACGAGCAGTACTTC. This gives the protein CASSPPRDSSSYEQYF.

Comment on this clone: Other DNA variants within this sample encode the same CDR3. The chain employs TRBV29-1 and TRBJ1-1, with D uncertain. The CDR3 length is 13 residues. Germline CDR1 and CDR2: SQVTM and ANQGSEA. V was shortened by 4 bases and J by 0 bases, with 9 bases between the two germline ends. The CDR3 coding sequence is TGCAGCGTTGTTCGCGTGATGAACACTGAAGCTTTCTTT. As protein: CSVVRVMNTEAFF.

The V and J genes are TRBV28 and TRBJ2-1; TRBD2 is a possible D gene (6 bases). The CDR3 sequence is 15 residues long. Trimming pared 1 base from V and 4 bases from J, leaving 11 bases between. Germline V lookup: CDR1 MDHEN, CDR2 SYDVKM. The CDR3 DNA is TGTGCCAGCAGTTTATCGGGTAGCGGTTACAATGAGCAGTTCTTC. As protein: CASSLSGSGYNEQFF.

The chain couples TRBV6-5 to TRBJ2-3; D possibly corresponds to TRBD2 (6 bases). This CDR3 contains 15 residues. V gave up 0 bases and J gave up 2 bases, with 9 bases separating them. CDR1 is MNHEY and CDR2 is SVGAGI in the germline V gene. CDR3 in amino acids: CASSYSERVTDTQYF. The DNA for the CDR3 is TGTGCCAGCAGTTACTCGGAGCGGGTCACAGATACGCAGTATTTT.

The gene calls are TRBV5-1 and TRBJ2-2; TRBD2 matches at 12 bases. V shed 4 bases and J 3 bases; nucleotides not matched to a gene: 4. The CDR3 contains 16 residues. The germline V gene has CDR1 SGHRS and CDR2 YFSETQ. Here the CDR3 reads CASSPRLAGDTGELFF. The CDR3 DNA is TGCGCCAGCAGCCCTAGACTAGCGGGAGACACCGGGGAGCTGTTTTTT.

A word on this clone: The same CDR3 also results from other DNA sequences found in this sample. This chain connects TRBV5-1 to TRBJ1-2, with D possibly being TRBD1 (6 bases). The length of the CDR3 is 13 residues. V was shortened by 1 base and J by 3 bases, with 7 bases between the two germline ends. Germline CDR1 is SGHRS and CDR2 is YFSETQ. In DNA, the CDR3 is TGCGCCAGCAGCTTGAGGACAGACTATGGCTACACCTTC. Amino acids: CASSLRTDYGYTF.